The 7 T cell receptor beta chains in this list originate from one sample, sequenced in a study of blood T cell repertoires in COVID-19. The table came from immunoSEQ multiplex PCR; TCRdb's copy has only in-frame clones and leaves some out. The sample includes about 73,000 clones, roughly four fifths of them seen just once. The sequencing sample was made of peripheral blood. All receptors derive from a man aged 70 or older with COVID-19, enrolled during active disease.

The rearrangement uses TRBV28 and TRBJ2-7; D may be TRBD2 (5 bases). The CDR3 has 14 amino acids. The V gene lost 6 bases and the J gene lost 6 bases, with 18 bases spanning the gap. Germline V gives CDR1 MDHEN, CDR2 SYDVKM. The CDR3 region is CASSQGGVAIEQYF. For the CDR3, the DNA is TGTGCCAGCAGCCAAGGCGGAGTAGCGATCGAGCAGTACTTC.

The chain couples TRBV6-5 to TRBJ1-1; D not resolved. The CDR3 contains 12 residues. Germline CDR1 is MNHEY and CDR2 is SVGAGI. The V end was cut by 6 bases, the J end by 1 base, with 6 bases between. CDR3 nucleotides: TGTGCCAGCAGGGCGGGGAACACTGAAGCTTTCTTT. As protein: CASRAGNTEAFF.

This clone was observed many times. The rearrangement uses TRBV25-1 and TRBJ2-7; D gene uncertain. Germline CDR1 reads MGHDK; CDR2 reads SYGVNS. This CDR3 comprises 11 residues. Trimming shortened V by 8 bases and J by 3 bases, and 8 bases separated the two germline ends. The CDR3, as DNA: TGTGCCAGCGGCGAGGACTACGAGCAGTACTTC. It encodes CASGEDYEQYF.

The gene calls are TRBV19 and TRBJ1-1; maybe TRBD1 (5 bases). CDR1 and CDR2 from the germline V gene are LNHDA and SQIVND (reference sequence). The CDR3 extends over 15 amino acids. V was shortened by 1 base and J by 0 bases, with 9 bases between the two germline ends. The CDR3 region is CASSIGLDMNTEAFF. CDR3 nucleotides: TGTGCCAGTAGTATAGGCCTGGACATGAACACTGAAGCTTTCTTT.

The J gene is TRBJ2-7, the V gene TRBV6-6; D may be TRBD1 (6 bases). From germline, CDR1 is MNHNY and CDR2 SVGAGI (reference sequence). The CDR3 is 13 amino acids. Trimming pared 6 bases from V and 5 bases from J, leaving 14 bases between. The CDR3 region has the DNA TGTGCCAGCAGACCCAGGGGTTCGGACGAGCAGTACTTC. As protein: CASRPRGSDEQYF.

The J gene is TRBJ2-5, the V gene TRBV6-5; TRBD2 is a possible D gene (5 bases). The germline V and J ends were trimmed by 7 bases and 2 bases, with 17 bases remaining between them. The germline gives CDR1 MNHEY, CDR2 SVGAGI. CDR3 length: 15 residues. CDR3 in DNA: TGTGCCAGCAATTCGCTCACGGGGTCTCAAGAGACCCAGTACTTC. This codes for CASNSLTGSQETQYF.

The V call is TRBV11-2, the J call TRBJ2-3; 7 positions agree with TRBD2. Germline V gene data show CDR1 as SGHAT and CDR2 as FQNNGV. The CDR3 is made up of 13 amino acids. Losses at the gene ends were 0 bases for V and 14 bases for J; bases not matched to a gene: 8. CDR3 bases: TGTGCCAGCAGCTTAGATCTTGGGAGGGCCCCGTATTTT. Translated: CASSLDLGRAPYF. Full variable domain (missing parts from reference TRBV11-2 and TRBJ2-3): EAGVAQSPRYKIIEKRQSVAFWCNPISGHATLYWYQQILGQGPKLLIQFQNNGVVDDSQLPKDRFSAERLKGVDSTLKIQPAKLEDSAVYLCASSLDLGRAPYFGPGTRLTVL.